This is a list of T cell receptor beta chains from one sample in a study of cytomegalovirus exposure and HLA in healthy donors. The assay was immunoSEQ multiplex PCR, and TCRdb's table has in-frame clones only and misses some. The data contain 40,000 to 45,000 clones, roughly half of them singletons. The specimen sequenced was PBMCs. These receptors were collected from a man aged 55-75 years in good health and CMV-seronegative. CDR3s include the opening cysteine and the closing phenylalanine or tryptophan. The order of the fields is clone size, J gene, V gene, D gene, CDR3 protein, CDR3 DNA. A D gene is named only where the DNA matches it firmly. The size of a clone is reported for some rows only, either as once, few or many, or as a class for expanded clones.

few TRBJ2-2 TRBV6-5 TRBD2 CASRGSGITGELFF TGTGCCAGCAGGGGTAGCGGGATTACCGGGGAGCTGTTTTTT
- TRBJ1-1 TRBV2 TRBD1 CAGRATGFTEAFF TGTGCCGGCAGAGCGACAGGGTTCACTGAAGCTTTCTTT
once TRBJ1-4 TRBV4-1 TRBD1 CASSLLQGGVANEKLFF TGCGCCAGCAGCCTCCTACAGGGGGGGGTGGCTAATGAAAAACTGTTTTTT
few TRBJ2-3 TRBV7-2 - CASSFIGDTQYF TGTGCCAGCAGCTTTATCGGAGATACGCAGTATTTT
few TRBJ2-1 TRBV4-2 TRBD2 CASSQFTSGNYNEQFF TGTGCCAGCAGCCAATTTACTAGCGGTAATTACAATGAGCAGTTCTTC
once TRBJ2-7 TRBV6-1 - CASSEPGILYEQYF TGTGCCAGCAGTGAACCAGGGATCTTATACGAGCAGTACTTC
- TRBJ2-3 TRBV29-1 - CSVDGGKDMGPDTQYF TGCAGCGTTGATGGCGGGAAGGATATGGGTCCAGATACGCAGTATTTT
once TRBJ2-1 TRBV25-1 - CASSGPSSPQDTYNEQFF TGTGCCAGCAGTGGTCCTAGCTCGCCCCAAGATACCTACAATGAGCAGTTCTTC
- TRBJ2-3 TRBV5-1 - CASSLGTGEDTQYF TGCGCCAGCAGCTTGGGAACGGGGGAAGATACGCAGTATTTT
once TRBJ2-1 TRBV5-1 - CASSPPLISSYNEQFF TGCGCCAGCAGCCCTCCACTTATAAGCTCCTACAATGAGCAGTTCTTC
- TRBJ2-1 TRBV30 - CAWTGDRQNYNEQFF TGTGCCTGGACAGGCGACAGACAAAACTACAATGAGCAGTTCTTC
- TRBJ1-2 TRBV5-4 - CASSADRFYGYTF TGTGCCAGCAGCGCCGACAGGTTCTATGGCTACACCTTC
- TRBJ1-4 TRBV6-5 - CASSFGQPNEKLFF TGTGCCAGCAGCTTCGGACAGCCTAATGAAAAACTGTTTTTT
once TRBJ1-2 TRBV30 - CAWMSGAGDYGYTF TGTGCCTGGATGTCGGGGGCGGGGGACTATGGCTACACCTTC
- TRBJ1-2 TRBV14 - CASSSDRRVGYTF TGTGCCAGCAGCTCCGATCGCAGGGTTGGCTACACCTTC
- TRBJ1-2 TRBV29-1 TRBD1 CSVGTGAGYGYTF TGCAGCGTGGGGACAGGGGCAGGCTATGGCTACACCTTC
- TRBJ2-5 TRBV7-2 - CASSLGHSPETQYF TGTGCCAGCAGCCTAGGACACTCCCCAGAGACCCAGTACTTC
- TRBJ2-2 TRBV5-1 TRBD1 CASSTQGSGELFF TGCGCCAGCAGCACACAGGGGTCCGGGGAGCTGTTTTTT
- TRBJ2-1 TRBV30 TRBD1 CAWRATGGSYNEQFF TGTGCCTGGAGGGCCACAGGGGGCTCCTACAATGAGCAGTTCTTC
- TRBJ2-1 TRBV18 - CASSPTGRGNEQFF TGTGCCAGCTCACCAACCGGGAGAGGGAATGAGCAGTTCTTC
- TRBJ2-6 TRBV7-2 - CASRRDSGANVLTF TGTGCCAGCAGGAGGGACTCTGGGGCCAACGTCCTGACTTTC
- TRBJ2-7 TRBV6-5 - CASSPPGIGGEQYF TGTGCCAGCAGTCCTCCGGGTATAGGTGGAGAGCAGTACTTC
- TRBJ2-1 TRBV7-9 TRBD2 CASSLVLAGVSSDEQFF TGTGCCAGCAGCTTGGTGTTAGCGGGAGTGTCCTCGGACGAGCAGTTCTTC
few TRBJ2-6 TRBV7-8 - CASKRRGGSLGANVLTF TGTGCCAGCAAGCGGAGGGGGGGATCTCTAGGGGCCAACGTCCTGACTTTC
- TRBJ1-5 TRBV19 - CASSLPRGNQPQHF TGTGCCAGTAGTCTCCCCCGAGGGAATCAGCCCCAGCATTTT
- TRBJ2-2 TRBV18 - CASSLGSDTGELFF TGTGCCAGCTCGCTCGGGTCCGACACCGGGGAGCTGTTTTTT
- TRBJ2-7 TRBV11-3 TRBD1 CASSQGQGASYEQYF TGTGCCAGCAGCCAAGGACAGGGGGCTAGCTACGAGCAGTACTTC
- TRBJ2-1 TRBV13 TRBD2 CASTHYTRTSGRGAYNEQFF TGTGCCAGCACACATTATACAAGGACTAGCGGGAGGGGGGCCTACAATGAGCAGTTCTTC
- TRBJ2-5 TRBV5-4 - CASSSGGRRETQYF TGTGCCAGCAGTTCTGGGGGGAGAAGGGAGACCCAGTACTTC
- TRBJ2-5 TRBV11-2 - CASSGIEGVETQYF TGTGCCAGCAGCGGTATCGAGGGAGTGGAGACCCAGTACTTC
- TRBJ1-1 TRBV28 - CASSSEGLYTEAFF TGTGCCAGCAGTTCCGAGGGACTTTACACTGAAGCTTTCTTT
- TRBJ2-1 TRBV25-1 - CASSEYQLASEQFF TGTGCCAGCAGTGAATATCAACTAGCTAGTGAGCAGTTCTTC
- TRBJ2-3 TRBV7-2 - CASSLVSGGPDTQYF TGTGCCAGCAGCTTAGTTTCTGGGGGCCCAGATACGCAGTATTTT
once TRBJ2-2 TRBV5-1 TRBD1 CASSLGPGGTGELFF TGCGCCAGCAGCTTGGGGCCAGGGGGAACCGGGGAGCTGTTTTTT
- TRBJ2-1 TRBV7-8 - CASSLEGFEGVGNEQFF TGTGCCAGCAGCTTAGAGGGTTTCGAGGGAGTGGGTAATGAGCAGTTCTTC
- TRBJ2-7 TRBV9 - CASSVGQSYEQYF TGTGCCAGCAGCGTAGGACAGTCCTACGAGCAGTACTTC
- TRBJ2-2 TRBV7-8 TRBD2 CASSLGLAGVELFF TGTGCCAGCAGCCTGGGACTAGCGGGAGTTGAGCTGTTTTTT
- TRBJ2-3 TRBV18 - CASVPPEADTQYF TGTGCCAGCGTACCGCCAGAGGCAGATACGCAGTATTTT
- TRBJ1-1 TRBV19 TRBD1 CASSIGHRGTEAFF TGTGCCAGTAGTATAGGTCACAGGGGCACTGAAGCTTTCTTT
few TRBJ2-3 TRBV7-9 - CASSFGQGRRTQYF TGTGCCAGCAGCTTCGGTCAGGGGAGACGTACGCAGTATTTT
few TRBJ2-1 TRBV6-6 TRBD2 CASIATSGRGYNEQFF TGTGCCAGCATTGCGACTAGCGGGAGAGGTTACAATGAGCAGTTCTTC
once TRBJ2-2 TRBV18 - CASSPIEAAGELFF TGTGCCAGCTCACCAATCGAAGCGGCCGGGGAGCTGTTTTTT
- TRBJ1-4 TRBV30 - CAWSVLRGNEKLFF TGTGCCTGGAGTGTGTTAAGGGGGAATGAAAAACTGTTTTTT
few TRBJ2-3 TRBV4-2 TRBD2 CASSQELPTSGSTDTQYF TGTGCCAGCAGCCAAGAGCTTCCGACTAGCGGTAGCACAGATACGCAGTATTTT
- TRBJ1-2 TRBV19 - CASSISVYGYTF TGTGCCAGTAGTATATCGGTCTATGGCTACACCTTC
few TRBJ2-3 TRBV7-2 TRBD1 CASSLEGGLNTQYF TGTGCCAGCAGCTTAGAAGGGGGCCTGAATACGCAGTATTTT
- TRBJ1-4 TRBV28 - CASSFRGTNEKLFF TGTGCCAGCAGTTTCAGGGGCACTAATGAAAAACTGTTTTTT